A single sample gave rise to the 13 T cell receptor beta chains below, sequenced in a study of blood T cells in healthy people across ages. For the second PCR, which ran for about 6 to 11 cycles, a sample-barcoded 5' primer and a J-beta primer mix were used. TCRdb re-called the 5' RACE reads with MiXCR, one entry per CDR3 protein. The repertoire holds about 1.4 million distinct CDR3 sequences, with 45% to 70% as singletons. The sequencing input was blood. The origin of the receptors is a young man in good health.

This sequence joins TRBV6-1 and TRBJ2-3; D remains ambiguous. This CDR3 spans 15 amino acids. The V gene lost 7 bases and the J gene lost 0 bases, with 14 bases spanning the gap. Germline CDR1 is MNHNS and CDR2 is SASEGT. The CDR3 reads CASTLVVPSTDTQYF. DNA of the CDR3: TGTGCCAGCACCCTAGTTGTGCCTAGCACAGATACGCAGTATTTT.

This clonotype was found a few times. V and J are TRBV5-1 and TRBJ2-1; TRBD2 matches 12 bases. Germline CDR1 is SGHRS and CDR2 is YFSETQ. Trimming took 4 bases from V and 8 from J; bases not matched to a gene: 10. The CDR3 extends over 16 amino acids. The DNA of the CDR3 is TGCGCCAGCAGCGCCTCGACTAGCGGGAGAATCGATGAGCAGTTCTTC. This gives the protein CASSASTSGRIDEQFF.

This chain joins TRBV3-1 and TRBJ2-5, with TRBD2 identical over 9 bases. The V gene's germline CDR1 is LGHDT and CDR2 YNNKEL (reference sequence). CDR3 size: 17 residues. V lost 1 base to trimming and J lost 5 bases; unmatched junction nucleotides: 11. This chain's CDR3 is CASSQVEAGGRVETQYF. Written as DNA, the CDR3 is TGTGCCAGCAGCCAAGTTGAAGCGGGGGGTCGAGTTGAGACCCAGTACTTC.

The V and J genes are TRBV6-2 or TRBV6-3 and TRBJ2-1, with D maybe TRBD1 (6 bases). Trimming pared 6 bases from V and 2 bases from J, leaving 17 bases between. CDR1 and CDR2 from the germline V gene are MNHEY and SVGEGT. The CDR3 contains 16 residues. As DNA, the CDR3 is TGTGCCAGCAGGGCACAGGGAAAGGGTCCCTACAATGAGCAGTTCTTC. This encodes CASRAQGKGPYNEQFF.

The chain uses TRBV27 and TRBJ1-2, with D possibly being TRBD1 (5 bases). This CDR3 has 15 residues. CDR1 is MNHEY, CDR2 SMNVEV, per germline (reference sequence). With 10 bases removed from V and 4 bases from J, the gap between germline ends came to 22 bases. CDR3 sequence reads: CATRESPTSLYGYTF. CDR3 bases: TGTGCCACCAGGGAATCCCCAACCTCACTCTATGGCTACACCTTC.

The chain couples TRBV5-1 to TRBJ2-3; 9 bases align to TRBD2. Losses at the gene ends were 1 base for V and 3 bases for J; bases not matched to a gene: 6. Germline CDR1 SGHRS, CDR2 YFSETQ. The CDR3 is 16 amino acids. The CDR3 nucleotides read TGCGCCAGCAGCTTGCCCCTAGCGGGGTTAACAGATACGCAGTATTTT. Protein: CASSLPLAGLTDTQYF. Complete variable domain (other parts from reference TRBV5-1 and TRBJ2-3): KAGVTQTPRYLIKTRGQQVTLSCSPISGHRSVSWYQQTPGQGLQFLFEYFSETQRNKGNFPGRFSGRQFSNSRSEMNVSTLELGDSALYLCASSLPLAGLTDTQYFGPGTRLTVL.

CDR3 residues: CGMEGQRDEAFF. The CDR3 DNA reads as TGCGGGATGGAAGGCCAACGCGACGAAGCTTTCTTT. The rearrangement joins TRBV20-1 to TRBJ1-1; D remains ambiguous. The CDR3 has 12 amino acids. Looked up from germline, CDR1 is DFQATT and CDR2 is SNEGSKA (reference sequence).

This clonotype was observed a few times. J is TRBJ2-1 and V is TRBV7-8; D gene unclear. The CDR3 extends over 14 amino acids. V lost 1 base and J lost 4, with 8 bases in between. Germline V gene data show CDR1 as SGHVS and CDR2 as FQNEAQ. CDR3: CASSLVEMYNEQFF. The CDR3 DNA sequence: TGTGCCAGCAGCTTAGTCGAGATGTACAATGAGCAGTTCTTC.

The genes are TRBV2 and TRBJ2-1, with 8 positions matching TRBD2. From germline, CDR1 is SNHLY and CDR2 FYNNEI. This CDR3 contains 15 residues. V dropped 3 bases and J dropped 3; count of bases not matched to a gene: 4. The CDR3: CASSDTSGVYNEQFF. CDR3 coding DNA: TGTGCCAGCAGTGACACTAGCGGAGTCTACAATGAGCAGTTCTTC.

The gene calls are TRBV12-3 or TRBV12-4 and TRBJ1-4; 9 bases fit TRBD1. Trimming took 6 bases from V and 6 from J; bases not matched to a gene: 2. This CDR3 region has 13 residues. The CDR3 is CASRTGGDEKLFF. Written as DNA, the CDR3 is TGTGCCAGCAGGACAGGGGGTGATGAAAAACTGTTTTTT.

There are a few counts of this clonotype. V is TRBV20-1 and J is TRBJ2-5; D is unresolved. The CDR3 is 11 amino acids. Germline V gene lookup returns CDR1 DFQATT and CDR2 SNEGSKA (reference sequence). V gave up 7 bases and J gave up 2 bases, with 8 bases separating them. In DNA, the CDR3 is TGCAGTGGACAACTACAAGAGACCCAGTACTTC. Translating gives CSGQLQETQYF.

The chain carries TRBV29-1 and TRBJ2-3; TRBD1 matches at 7 bases. J gave up 2 bases and V 4 bases, and 6 bases lay outside the gene matches. CDR3 size: 14 residues. Germline assignment: CDR1 SQVTM and CDR2 ANQGSEA. CDR3 DNA: TGCAGCGTTGCCCCGGGACAGAACACAGATACGCAGTATTTT. This translates into CSVAPGQNTDTQYF.

The rearrangement uses TRBV6-2 or TRBV6-3 and TRBJ2-1; 8 nucleotides agree with TRBD2. The trim removed 2 bases at V and 8 bases at J, leaving 2 bases unmatched. This CDR3 contains 13 residues. From germline, CDR1 is MNHEY and CDR2 SVGEGT. The CDR3 nucleotides read TGTGCCAGCAGTTACGGACTAGCCCATGAGCAGTTCTTC. The encoded protein is CASSYGLAHEQFF.